These 13 T cell receptor beta chains share one sample of origin, sequenced in a study of cytomegalovirus exposure and HLA in healthy donors. The PCR used 60 Vbeta and 13 Jbeta primers. TCRdb's table, derived via immunoSEQ multiplex PCR, lists solely in-frame clones and lacks some. The sample shows roughly 230,000 clones, around four fifths of them seen only once. Sequenced sample: PBMCs. The receptor set was obtained from a boy between 10 and 17 years old in good health and CMV-seronegative.

This chain links TRBV5-1 with TRBJ1-2; 7 bases are a match to TRBD1. Germline CDR1 is SGHRS and CDR2 is YFSETQ. V was clipped by 0 bases and J by 4 bases; unmatched bases: 9. This CDR3 contains 16 residues. DNA for the CDR3: TGCGCCAGCAGCTTGGGGGGTAAGACAGGGACCTATGGCTACACCTTC. It codes for CASSLGGKTGTYGYTF.

The chain uses TRBV10-3 and TRBJ1-5; 7 bases are a match to TRBD1. After removal of 10 bases from V and 3 bases from J, the junction contained 9 bases not matched to a gene. The CDR3 is 14 residues long. CDR1 is ENHRY, CDR2 SYGVKD, per germline. The CDR3 protein is CATNQDRDNQPQHF. The CDR3 nucleotides are TGTGCCACCAACCAAGACAGGGACAATCAGCCCCAGCATTTT.

This clone was seen a few times. The chain recombines TRBV2 with TRBJ2-3, with D possibly TRBD2 on 5 matching bases. Per the germline V gene, CDR1 is SNHLY and CDR2 is FYNNEI. The CDR3 has 15 residues. V dropped 6 bases and J dropped 1 base, with 14 bases sitting between them. CDR3 protein: CASRLGLPGTDTQYF. The DNA of the CDR3 is TGTGCCAGCAGGCTCGGACTCCCCGGCACAGATACGCAGTATTTT.

The V gene is TRBV7-2, the J gene TRBJ2-5, with D possibly being TRBD1 (6 bases). V lost 1 base, J lost 5 bases, and 14 bases lay in between. The CDR3 covers 15 residues. The V gene's germline CDR1 is SGHTA and CDR2 FQGNSA. CDR3: CASSLGQGRRETQYF. In DNA, the CDR3 is TGTGCCAGCAGCTTAGGGCAGGGGCGGAGGGAGACCCAGTACTTC.

The table lists this clone with a few counts. This sequence joins TRBV18 and TRBJ2-7, with D possibly matching TRBD1 (5 bases). This CDR3 has 14 residues. Trimming left V 4 bases short and J 5 bases short, with 15 bases between. Germline CDR1 reads KGHSH; CDR2 reads LQKENI. Written as DNA, the CDR3 is TGTGCCAGCTCACACGTGGGGCTTGAAGACGAGCAGTACTTC. It is translated as CASSHVGLEDEQYF.

The rearrangement joins TRBV2 to TRBJ2-7; 7 bases line up with TRBD2. This CDR3 region has 13 residues. The ends lost 5 bases at V and 2 bases at J; junction bases unmatched: 3. CDR1 is SNHLY and CDR2 is FYNNEI in the germline V gene. As DNA, the CDR3 is TGTGCCAGCAGTTTAACTAGCGCCTACGAGCAGTACTTC. Translation: CASSLTSAYEQYF.

The rearrangement links TRBV4-1 to TRBJ2-7, with 10 bases fitting TRBD2. This CDR3 has 16 residues. V lost 3 bases to trimming and J lost 4 bases; unmatched junction nucleotides: 9. From germline, CDR1 is MGHRA and CDR2 YSYEKL. In DNA, the CDR3 is TGCGCCAGCAGCCAGCCCGCTAGCGGGAGTTGGTACGAGCAGTACTTC. Translating it yields CASSQPASGSWYEQYF.

This chain uses TRBV4-1 with TRBJ1-6, with 8 nucleotides matching TRBD1. This CDR3 spans 17 amino acids. Losses at the gene ends were 6 bases for V and 5 bases for J; bases not matched to a gene: 12. Germline V gene data show CDR1 as MGHRA and CDR2 as YSYEKL. Written as DNA, the CDR3 is TGCGCCAGCAGACGCCCAGGGGGCACTTCAGATAATTCACCCCTCCACTTT. Translated, it gives CASRRPGGTSDNSPLHF.

The chain combines TRBV29-1 with TRBJ1-6; no clear D gene. V was pared by 4 bases and J by 8 bases, with 12 bases between. CDR3 length: 13 residues. Germline V lookup: CDR1 SQVTM, CDR2 ANQGSEA. The DNA for the CDR3 is TGCAGCGTTGCGGCGGAGGGTCATTCACCCCTCCACTTT. This codes for CSVAAEGHSPLHF. Together with reference TRBV29-1 and TRBJ1-6, the CDR3 gives the full variable domain: SAVISQKPSRDICQRGTSLTIQCQVDSQVTMMFWYRQQPGQSLTLIATANQGSEATYESGFVIDKFPISRPNLTFSTLTVSNMSPEDSSIYLCSVAAEGHSPLHFGNGTRLTVT.

This chain uses TRBV15 with TRBJ1-6; no reliable D call. The CDR3 has 14 residues. From germline, CDR1 is LNHNV and CDR2 YYDKDF (reference sequence). With 4 bases removed from V and 8 bases from J, the gap between germline ends came to 12 bases. The CDR3 here is CATSIGLPHSPLHF. The CDR3 DNA is TGTGCCACCAGCATCGGGTTACCACATTCACCCCTCCACTTT.

In its sample, this clone was seen a few times. The J gene is TRBJ1-5, the V gene TRBV2, with a weak D call TRBD1 (5 bases). This CDR3 spans 15 amino acids. V lost 1 base to trimming and J lost 5 bases, with 12 bases between them. Germline V lookup: CDR1 SNHLY, CDR2 FYNNEI. Here the CDR3 reads CASSEESGIYQPQHF. The CDR3 region has the DNA TGTGCCAGCAGTGAAGAATCAGGGATATATCAGCCCCAGCATTTT.

V is TRBV6-1 and J is TRBJ2-6; D is unclear. This CDR3 is built from 14 residues. Germline V gene lookup returns CDR1 MNHNS and CDR2 SASEGT. V lost 6 bases to trimming and J lost 2 bases, with 8 bases between them. The CDR3 DNA sequence: TGTGCCAGCAGAAGCGTGACTGGGGCCAACGTCCTGACTTTC. It encodes CASRSVTGANVLTF.

This chain uses TRBV5-4 with TRBJ2-7, with TRBD2 matching 9 bases. The CDR3 extends over 16 amino acids. After removal of 0 bases from V and 1 base from J, the junction contained 5 bases not matched to a gene. Germline V gene sequence: CDR1 SGHNT, CDR2 YYREEE (reference sequence). The chain's CDR3 is CASSLGSGRGSYEQYF. The DNA for the CDR3 is TGTGCCAGCAGCTTGGGTAGCGGGAGAGGGTCCTACGAGCAGTACTTC.